This note documents a single T cell receptor (beta chain) sequence. As yet, its antigen is unknown. This record belongs to a study of T cell responses to AZD1222 COVID-19 vaccine. General study results and limits: It should be noted that donors were predominantly white British and more often female, and clonal diversity was possibly underestimated.

The repertoire was sequenced with immunoSEQ multiplex PCR; TCRdb's copy has only in-frame clones and lacks some. Of roughly 180,000 clones listed, approximately 92% are singletons. CDR3 size: 13 residues. Deletions cut 5 bases from V and 2 bases from J, with 9 bases between. The germline V gene encodes CDR1 SGHVS and CDR2 FQNEAQ. Sequencing was performed on peripheral blood, taken on day 0 of AZD1222 vaccination. V is TRBV7-8 and J is TRBJ1-2; D perhaps matches TRBD1 (5 bases). The source of this sequence is an adult in good health. Here the CDR3 reads CASSGDSNYGYTF. CDR3 coding DNA: TGTGCCAGCAGCGGCGACAGCAACTATGGCTACACCTTC. Combining the CDR3 with reference TRBV7-8 and TRBJ1-2 gives the whole variable domain GAGVSQSPRYKVAKRGQDVALRCDPISGHVSLFWYQQALGQGPEFLTYFQNEAQLDKSGLPSDRFFAERPEGSVSTLKIQRTQQEDSAVYLCASSGDSNYGYTFGSGTRLTVV.